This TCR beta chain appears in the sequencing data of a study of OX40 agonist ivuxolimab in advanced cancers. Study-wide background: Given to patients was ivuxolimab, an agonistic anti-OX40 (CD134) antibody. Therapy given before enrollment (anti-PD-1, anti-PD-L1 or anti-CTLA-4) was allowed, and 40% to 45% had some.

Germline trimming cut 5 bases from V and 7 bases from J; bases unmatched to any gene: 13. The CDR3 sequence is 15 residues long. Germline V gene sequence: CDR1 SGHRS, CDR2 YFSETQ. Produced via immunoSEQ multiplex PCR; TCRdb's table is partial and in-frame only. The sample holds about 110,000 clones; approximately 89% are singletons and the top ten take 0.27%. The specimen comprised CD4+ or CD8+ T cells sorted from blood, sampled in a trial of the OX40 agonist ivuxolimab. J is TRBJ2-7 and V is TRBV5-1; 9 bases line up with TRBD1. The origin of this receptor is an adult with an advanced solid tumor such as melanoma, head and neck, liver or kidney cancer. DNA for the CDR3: TGCGCCAGCAGGGACAGGGGACAGGGTTCGGATGAGCAGTACTTC. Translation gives CASRDRGQGSDEQYF.